This TCR beta chain appears in the sequencing data of a study of neurological immune-mediated disorders. Healthy control samples came from blood bank volunteers in Maryland, USA. V was trimmed by 4 bases and J by 2 bases, leaving 9 bases between them. Looked up from germline, CDR1 is SGHRS and CDR2 is YFSETQ. CDR3 length: 13 amino acids. The cDNA was generated by 5'RACE with 10-nucleotide random UMIs. From 15-18 subjects, each sequencing run yielded over 180 million TCR-beta sequences. Using its own MiXCR run on the 5' RACE reads, TCRdb lists one record per CDR3 protein. The table lists 55,000 to 70,000 distinct CDR3 sequences, over 10% of them singletons. This clonotype was counted at least ten times.

The receptor comes from a man in his fifties or sixties in good health. The sequenced sample was PBMCs. This rearrangement joins TRBV5-1 to TRBJ1-2; D remains unclear. CDR3 protein: CASSPDINYGYTF. For the CDR3, the DNA is TGCGCCAGCAGCCCCGATATAAACTATGGCTACACCTTC.